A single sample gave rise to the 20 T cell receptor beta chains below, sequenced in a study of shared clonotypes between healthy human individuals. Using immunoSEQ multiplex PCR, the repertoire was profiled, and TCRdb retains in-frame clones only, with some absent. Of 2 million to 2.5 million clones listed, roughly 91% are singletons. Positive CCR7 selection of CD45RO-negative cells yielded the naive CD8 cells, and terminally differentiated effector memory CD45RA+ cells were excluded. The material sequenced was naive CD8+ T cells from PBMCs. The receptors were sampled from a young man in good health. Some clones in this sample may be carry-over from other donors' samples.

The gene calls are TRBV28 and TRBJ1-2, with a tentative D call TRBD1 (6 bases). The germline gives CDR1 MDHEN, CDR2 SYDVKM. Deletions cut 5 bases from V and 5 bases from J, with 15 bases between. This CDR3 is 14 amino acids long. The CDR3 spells CASSTRGAFYGYTF. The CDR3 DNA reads TGTGCCAGCAGTACCCGGGGGGCGTTTTATGGCTACACCTTC.

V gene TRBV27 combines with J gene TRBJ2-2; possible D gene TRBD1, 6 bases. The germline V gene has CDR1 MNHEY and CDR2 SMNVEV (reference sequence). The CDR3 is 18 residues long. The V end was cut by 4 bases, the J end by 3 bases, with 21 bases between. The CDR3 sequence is CASSSRTGPRGYTGELFF. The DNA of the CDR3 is TGTGCCAGCAGTTCCCGAACAGGGCCCCGGGGATACACCGGGGAGCTGTTTTTT.

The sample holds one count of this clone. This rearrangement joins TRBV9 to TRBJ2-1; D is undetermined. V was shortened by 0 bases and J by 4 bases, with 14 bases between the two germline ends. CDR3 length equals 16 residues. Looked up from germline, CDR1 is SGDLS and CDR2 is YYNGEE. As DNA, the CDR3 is TGTGCCAGCAGCGTAGGGTCCGAATTAACATACAATGAGCAGTTCTTC. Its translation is CASSVGSELTYNEQFF.

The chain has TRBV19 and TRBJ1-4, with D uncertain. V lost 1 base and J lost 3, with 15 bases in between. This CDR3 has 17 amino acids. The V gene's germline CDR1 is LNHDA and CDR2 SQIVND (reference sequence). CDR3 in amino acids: CASSIGSARYSNEKLFF. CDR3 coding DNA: TGTGCCAGTAGTATAGGATCGGCGAGGTACTCTAATGAAAAACTGTTTTTT.

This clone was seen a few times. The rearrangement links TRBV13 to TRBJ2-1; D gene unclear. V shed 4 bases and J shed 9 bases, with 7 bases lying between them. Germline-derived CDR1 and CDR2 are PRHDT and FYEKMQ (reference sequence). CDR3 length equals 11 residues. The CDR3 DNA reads TGTGCCAGCAGCTCCCGGCGTGAGCAGTTCTTC. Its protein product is CASSSRREQFF.

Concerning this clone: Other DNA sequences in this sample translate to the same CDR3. CDR3 region: CASSFPGYEQYF. Written as DNA, the CDR3 is TGTGCCAGCAGTTTCCCGGGCTACGAGCAGTACTTC. This chain connects TRBV28 to TRBJ2-7, with no clear D. V lost 3 bases to trimming and J lost 3 bases, with 6 bases between them. The CDR3 spans 12 residues. From germline, CDR1 is MDHEN and CDR2 SYDVKM.

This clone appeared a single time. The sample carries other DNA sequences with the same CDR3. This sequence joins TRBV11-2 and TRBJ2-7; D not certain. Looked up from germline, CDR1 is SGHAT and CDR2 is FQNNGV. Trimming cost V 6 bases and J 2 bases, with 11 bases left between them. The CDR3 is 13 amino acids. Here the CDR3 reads CASSPGRTYEQYF. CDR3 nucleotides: TGTGCCAGCAGTCCCGGGCGGACCTACGAGCAGTACTTC. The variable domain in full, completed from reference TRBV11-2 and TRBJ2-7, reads EAGVAQSPRYKIIEKRQSVAFWCNPISGHATLYWYQQILGQGPKLLIQFQNNGVVDDSQLPKDRFSAERLKGVDSTLKIQPAKLEDSAVYLCASSPGRTYEQYFGPGTRLTVT.

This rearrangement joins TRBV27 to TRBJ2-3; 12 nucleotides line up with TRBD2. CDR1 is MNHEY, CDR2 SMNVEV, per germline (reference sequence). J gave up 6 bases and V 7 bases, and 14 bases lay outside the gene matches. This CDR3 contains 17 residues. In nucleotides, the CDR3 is TGTGCCAGCACCAATATTAAACTAGCGGGAGGCCCGGATACGCAGTATTTT. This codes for CASTNIKLAGGPDTQYF.

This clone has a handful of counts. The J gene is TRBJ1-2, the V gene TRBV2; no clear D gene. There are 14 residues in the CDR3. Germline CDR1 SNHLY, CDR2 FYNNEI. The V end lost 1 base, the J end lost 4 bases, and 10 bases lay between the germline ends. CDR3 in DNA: TGTGCCAGCAGTGAAGGGCAGCGTACCTATGGCTACACCTTC. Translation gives CASSEGQRTYGYTF.

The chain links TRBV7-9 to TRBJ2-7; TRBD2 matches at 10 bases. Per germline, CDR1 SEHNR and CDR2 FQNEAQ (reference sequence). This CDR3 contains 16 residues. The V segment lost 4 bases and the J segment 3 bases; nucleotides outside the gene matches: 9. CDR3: CASSSRSGRDIYEQYF. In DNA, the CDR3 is TGTGCCAGCAGCTCGCGGAGCGGGAGGGATATCTACGAGCAGTACTTC. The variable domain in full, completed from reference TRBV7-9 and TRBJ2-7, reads DTGVSQNPRHKITKRGQNVTFRCDPISEHNRLYWYRQTLGQGPEFLTYFQNEAQLEKSRLLSDRFSAERPKGSFSTLEIQRTEQGDSAMYLCASSSRSGRDIYEQYFGPGTRLTVT.

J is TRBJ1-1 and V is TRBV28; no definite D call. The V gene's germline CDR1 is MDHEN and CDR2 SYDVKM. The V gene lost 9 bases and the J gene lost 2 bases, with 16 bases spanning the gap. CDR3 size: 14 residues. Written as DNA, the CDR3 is TGTGCCAGTGTACCGCGGCTGCCAAACACTGAAGCTTTCTTT. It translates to CASVPRLPNTEAFF.

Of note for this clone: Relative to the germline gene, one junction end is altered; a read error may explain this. As DNA, the CDR3 is TGTGCCAGCAGCTTAGATCAGGGGAACTCTGAAGCTTTCTTT. Its translation is CASSLDQGNSEAFF. The chain has TRBV7-9 and TRBJ1-1; the D gene is possibly TRBD1 (6 bases). Germline lookup yields CDR1 SEHNR and CDR2 FQNEAQ (reference sequence). This CDR3 spans 14 amino acids.

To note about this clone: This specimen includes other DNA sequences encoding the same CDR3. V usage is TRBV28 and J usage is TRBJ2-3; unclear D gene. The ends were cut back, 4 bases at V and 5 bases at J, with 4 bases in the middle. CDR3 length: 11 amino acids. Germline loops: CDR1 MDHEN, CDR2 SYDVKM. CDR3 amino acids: CASSWGDTQYF. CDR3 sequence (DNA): TGTGCCAGCAGTTGGGGAGATACGCAGTATTTT. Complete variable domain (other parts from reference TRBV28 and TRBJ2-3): DVKVTQSSRYLVKRTGEKVFLECVQDMDHENMFWYRQDPGLGLRLIYFSYDVKMKEKGDIPEGYSVSREKKERFSLILESASTNQTSMYLCASSWGDTQYFGPGTRLTVL.

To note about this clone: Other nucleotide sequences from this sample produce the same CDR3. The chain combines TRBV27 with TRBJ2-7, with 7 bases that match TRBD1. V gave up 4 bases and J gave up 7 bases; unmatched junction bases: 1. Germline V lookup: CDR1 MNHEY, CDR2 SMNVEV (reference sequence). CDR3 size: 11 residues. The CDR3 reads CASSSGGEQYF. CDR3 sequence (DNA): TGTGCCAGCAGTTCAGGGGGTGAGCAGTACTTC.

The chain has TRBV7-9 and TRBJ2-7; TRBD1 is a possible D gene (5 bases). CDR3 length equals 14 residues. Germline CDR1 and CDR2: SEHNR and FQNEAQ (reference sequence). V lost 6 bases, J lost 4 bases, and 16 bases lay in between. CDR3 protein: CASRKTANEYEQYF. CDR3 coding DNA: TGTGCCAGCAGGAAGACAGCAAACGAGTACGAGCAGTACTTC.

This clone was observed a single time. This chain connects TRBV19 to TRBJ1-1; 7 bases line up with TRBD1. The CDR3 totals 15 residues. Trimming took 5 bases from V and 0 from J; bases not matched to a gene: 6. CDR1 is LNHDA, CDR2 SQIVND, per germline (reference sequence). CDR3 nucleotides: TGTGCCAGTAGTGATCCAGGGGGAATGAACACTGAAGCTTTCTTT. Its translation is CASSDPGGMNTEAFF.

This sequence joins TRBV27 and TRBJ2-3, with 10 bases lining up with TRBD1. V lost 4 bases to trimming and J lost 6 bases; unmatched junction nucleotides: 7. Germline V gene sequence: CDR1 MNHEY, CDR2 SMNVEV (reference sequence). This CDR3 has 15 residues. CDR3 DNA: TGTGCCAGCAGTTCCGGGACAGGGGTCTCCGATACGCAGTATTTT. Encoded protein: CASSSGTGVSDTQYF.

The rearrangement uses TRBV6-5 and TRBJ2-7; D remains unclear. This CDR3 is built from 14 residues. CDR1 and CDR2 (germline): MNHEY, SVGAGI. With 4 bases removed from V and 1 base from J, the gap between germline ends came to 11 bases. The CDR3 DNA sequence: TGTGCCAGCAGTTTCACGGCTGAATCCTACGAGCAGTACTTC. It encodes CASSFTAESYEQYF.

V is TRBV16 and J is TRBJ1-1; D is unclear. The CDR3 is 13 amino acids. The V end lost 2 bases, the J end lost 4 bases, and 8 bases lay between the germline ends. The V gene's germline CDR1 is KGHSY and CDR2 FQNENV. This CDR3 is CASSQASSTEAFF. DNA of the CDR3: TGTGCCAGCAGCCAAGCGAGTAGCACTGAAGCTTTCTTT.

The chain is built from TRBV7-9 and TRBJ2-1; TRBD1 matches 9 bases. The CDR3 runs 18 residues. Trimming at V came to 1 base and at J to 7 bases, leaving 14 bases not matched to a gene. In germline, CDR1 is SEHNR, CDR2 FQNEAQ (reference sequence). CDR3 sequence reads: CASSLVRFRDREPNEQFF. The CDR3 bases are TGTGCCAGCAGCTTAGTTAGGTTCCGGGACAGGGAGCCTAATGAGCAGTTCTTC. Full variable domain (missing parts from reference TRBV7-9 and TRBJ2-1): DTGVSQNPRHKITKRGQNVTFRCDPISEHNRLYWYRQTLGQGPEFLTYFQNEAQLEKSRLLSDRFSAERPKGSFSTLEIQRTEQGDSAMYLCASSLVRFRDREPNEQFFGPGTRLTVL.